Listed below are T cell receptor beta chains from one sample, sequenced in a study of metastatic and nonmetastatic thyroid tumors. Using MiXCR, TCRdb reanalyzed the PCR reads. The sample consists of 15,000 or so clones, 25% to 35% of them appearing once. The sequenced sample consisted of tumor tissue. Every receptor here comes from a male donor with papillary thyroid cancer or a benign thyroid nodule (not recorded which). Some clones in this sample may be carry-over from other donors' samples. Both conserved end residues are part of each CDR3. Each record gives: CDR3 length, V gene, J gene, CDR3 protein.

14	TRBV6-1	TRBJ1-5	CASSKGQTNQPQHF
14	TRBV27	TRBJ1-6	CASSFGALGSPLHF
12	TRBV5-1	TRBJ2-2	CASSLKSGELFF
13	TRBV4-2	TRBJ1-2	CASSQVAVGGYTF
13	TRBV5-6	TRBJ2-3	CASSLGWGDTQYF
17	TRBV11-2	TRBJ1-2	CASSLDISWGLLVGYTF
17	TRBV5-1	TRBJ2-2	CASSLELAREEAGELFF
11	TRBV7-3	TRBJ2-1	CASSPDRLQFF
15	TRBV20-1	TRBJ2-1	CSALGGGGPYNEQFF
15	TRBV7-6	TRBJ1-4	CASSPSGGINEKLFF
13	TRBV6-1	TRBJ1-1	CASSRQENTEAFF
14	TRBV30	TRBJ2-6	CARSSGVGANVLTF
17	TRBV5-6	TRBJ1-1	CASSPDRPCTGRVEAFF
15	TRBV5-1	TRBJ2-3	CASSLHGKSTDTQYF
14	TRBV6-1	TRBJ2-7	CASSSSGVSYEQYF
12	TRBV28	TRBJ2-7	CASSFGAYEQYF
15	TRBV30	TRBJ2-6	CAWSFRLPGANVLTF
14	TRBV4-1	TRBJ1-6	CASSQQTVGSPLHF
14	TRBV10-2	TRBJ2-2	CATFLNLLTGELFF
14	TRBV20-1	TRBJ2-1	CSARDWRNYNEQFF
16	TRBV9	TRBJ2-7	CASSVRAEGGRTEQYF
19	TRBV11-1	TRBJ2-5	CASSLIGGSGSWYQETQYF
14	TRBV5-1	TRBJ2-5	CAARTSGSAETQYF
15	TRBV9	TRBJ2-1	CASSLGLASDNEHFF
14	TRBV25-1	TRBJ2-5	CASSVYGGPETQYF